One T cell receptor beta chain is described in this entry. Its antigen is unidentified. The source of the sample is a study of beta chain features in type 1 diabetes. Overall study results and limits: Although PCR might favor shorter templates, it would do so equally in patients and controls. The cDNA sequencing approach could over-represent high-TCR-expressing cells.

The authors reverse transcribed all of the isolated RNA, so sequencing captured expressed TCRB transcripts. Repertoires were generated with immunoSEQ multiplex PCR, while TCRdb's copy carries only in-frame clones and drops some. The sample includes about 900,000 clones, roughly 17% of them seen just once. The CDR3 spans 16 residues. Per germline, CDR1 KGHSH and CDR2 LQKENI. Trimming cost V 2 bases and J 7 bases; bases outside gene matches: 7. Material for sequencing was naive CD4+ T cells from blood. This rearrangement joins TRBV18 to TRBJ2-1; 11 bases are a match to TRBD2. This receptor was taken from a woman between 18 and 30 years old in good health. This CDR3 is CASSPNSGRALNEQFF. The CDR3 DNA reads TGTGCCAGCTCACCAAATAGCGGGAGGGCTTTAAATGAGCAGTTCTTC. Full variable domain (outside the CDR3, taken from reference TRBV18 and TRBJ2-1): NAGVMQNPRHLVRRRGQEARLRCSPMKGHSHVYWYRQLPEEGLKFMVYLQKENIIDESGMPKERFSAEFPKEGPSILRIQQVVRGDSAAYFCASSPNSGRALNEQFFGPGTRLTVL.